The 2 T cell receptor beta chains presented below share a single source sample, sequenced in a study of CD8 T cells in ankylosing spondylitis. Study-wide results and caveats: A TCR beta motif of eight highly homologous variants appeared characteristic of ankylosing spondylitis blood.

TCRdb called the 5' RACE reads again in MiXCR, with one record for every CDR3 protein. This sample has some 840,000 distinct CDR3 sequences; roughly 10% occur once, and the top ten carry under 0.6%. Their specific antigens are unknown. The specimen sequenced was blood, either unsorted or a sorted T cell fraction (not recorded which). These receptor sequences come from a male donor with ankylosing spondylitis.

The sample holds many counts of this clonotype. This chain connects TRBV12-3 or TRBV12-4 to TRBJ2-3, with TRBD1 matching 9 bases. This CDR3 comprises 14 residues. Trimming took 5 bases from V and 11 from J; bases not matched to a gene: 11. The CDR3 loop is CASSLATGQGGQYF. The CDR3 DNA is TGTGCCAGCAGTCTGGCTACGGGACAGGGAGGGCAGTATTTT.

A remark on this clonotype: One base away lies a much larger clone, so this may be a sequencing read error. DNA of the CDR3: TGTGCCAGCAGCTTCGACAGGATTAGCACAGATACGCAGTATTTT. It specifies CASSFDRISTDTQYF. The chain links TRBV5-6 to TRBJ2-3, with D possibly matching TRBD1 (6 bases). Germline V gene lookup returns CDR1 SGHDT and CDR2 YYEEEE. This CDR3 has 15 residues. With 2 bases removed from V and 0 bases from J, the gap between germline ends came to 10 bases.